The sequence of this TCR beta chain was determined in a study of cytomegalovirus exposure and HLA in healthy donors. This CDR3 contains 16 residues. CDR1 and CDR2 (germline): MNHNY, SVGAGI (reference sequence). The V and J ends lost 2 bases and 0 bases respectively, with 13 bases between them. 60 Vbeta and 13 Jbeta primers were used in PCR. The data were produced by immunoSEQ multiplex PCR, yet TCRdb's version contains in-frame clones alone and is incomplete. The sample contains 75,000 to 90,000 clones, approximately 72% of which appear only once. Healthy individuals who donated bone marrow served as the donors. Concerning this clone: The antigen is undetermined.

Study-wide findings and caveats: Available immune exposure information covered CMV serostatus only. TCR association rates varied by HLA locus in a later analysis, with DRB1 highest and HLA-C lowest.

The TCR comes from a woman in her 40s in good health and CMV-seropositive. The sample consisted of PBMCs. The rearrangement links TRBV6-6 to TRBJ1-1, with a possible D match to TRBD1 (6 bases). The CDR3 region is CASSYLGHLLNTEAFF. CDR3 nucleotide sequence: TGTGCCAGCAGTTACCTGGGACACCTATTGAACACTGAAGCTTTCTTT.